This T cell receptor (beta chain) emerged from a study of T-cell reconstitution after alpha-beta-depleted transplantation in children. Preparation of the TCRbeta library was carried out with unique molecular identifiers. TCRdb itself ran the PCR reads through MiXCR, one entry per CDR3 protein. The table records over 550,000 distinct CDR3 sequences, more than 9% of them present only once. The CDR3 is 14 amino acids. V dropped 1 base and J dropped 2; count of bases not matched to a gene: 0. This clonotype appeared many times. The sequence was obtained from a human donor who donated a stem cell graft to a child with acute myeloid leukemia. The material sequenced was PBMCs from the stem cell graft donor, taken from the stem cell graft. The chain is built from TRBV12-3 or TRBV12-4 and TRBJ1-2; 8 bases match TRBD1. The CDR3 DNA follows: TGTGCCAGCAGTTTAGGACAGGGGAACTATGGCTACACCTTC. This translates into CASSLGQGNYGYTF.